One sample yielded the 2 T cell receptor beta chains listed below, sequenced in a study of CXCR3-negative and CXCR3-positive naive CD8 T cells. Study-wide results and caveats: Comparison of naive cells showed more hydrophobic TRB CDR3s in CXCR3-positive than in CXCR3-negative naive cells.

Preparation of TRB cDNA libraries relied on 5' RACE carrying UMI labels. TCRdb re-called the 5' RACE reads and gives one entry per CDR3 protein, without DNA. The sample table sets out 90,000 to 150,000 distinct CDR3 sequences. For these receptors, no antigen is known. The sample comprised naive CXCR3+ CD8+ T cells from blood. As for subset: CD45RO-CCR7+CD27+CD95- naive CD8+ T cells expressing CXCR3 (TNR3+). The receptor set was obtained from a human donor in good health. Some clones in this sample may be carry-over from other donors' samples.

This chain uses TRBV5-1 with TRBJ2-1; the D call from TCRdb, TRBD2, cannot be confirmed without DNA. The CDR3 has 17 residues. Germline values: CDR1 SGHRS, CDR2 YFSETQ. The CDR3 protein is CASSFSSGREVYNEQFF. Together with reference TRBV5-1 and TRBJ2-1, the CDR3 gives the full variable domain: KAGVTQTPRYLIKTRGQQVTLSCSPISGHRSVSWYQQTPGQGLQFLFEYFSETQRNKGNFPGRFSGRQFSNSRSEMNVSTLELGDSALYLCASSFSSGREVYNEQFFGPGTRLTVL.

The CDR3 is CASSILAGSTETQYF. The rearrangement uses TRBV28 and TRBJ2-5; as DNA is missing, the TRBD2 call by TCRdb cannot be tested. The CDR3 is 15 amino acids. The germline CDR1 and CDR2 sequences are MDHEN and SYDVKM.